This TCR beta chain was profiled in a study of T cell repertoires in cytomegalovirus infection. On the study more broadly: Public signatures in TCR beta pointed to CMV infection and matching HLA type. Study-level findings and limits: The cumulative frequency of public TCR beta families distinguished individuals who carried CMV together with the relevant HLA.

A word on this clonotype: Its specificity is not known.

Germline CDR1 and CDR2: MDHEN and SYDVKM. The ends were cut back, 6 bases at V and 4 bases at J, with 10 bases in the middle. CDR3 length: 14 amino acids. TCRdb reprocessed the reads via MiXCR and lists one record per CDR3 protein. This table holds more than 650,000 distinct CDR3 sequences, roughly a third found once. The chain recombines TRBV28 with TRBJ2-6; the D is unclear. Sequencing input: PBMCs. This sequence originates from a human donor in good health (CMV status not recorded). Some clones in this sample may be carry-over from other donors' samples. CDR3 in amino acids: CASRISSGANVLTF. Written as DNA, the CDR3 is TGTGCCAGCAGAATATCGTCCGGGGCCAACGTCCTGACTTTC.